This TCR beta chain stems from a study of blood T cell repertoires in COVID-19. Study overall: From the United States, Italy and Spain came samples of acute and convalescent COVID-19.

This CDR3 has 12 amino acids. The V gene end was trimmed by 4 bases and the J gene end by 4 bases; junction bases not matched to a gene: 1. In germline, CDR1 is SQVTM, CDR2 ANQGSEA. This study enrolled people aged roughly 18 to 89 from about two dozen US geographic areas. In the original workflow: Reference gene primer amplification gave estimated nucleated cell counts. The repertoire was sequenced with immunoSEQ multiplex PCR; TCRdb's copy has only in-frame clones and lacks some. The DNA gave D and trimming, while V, J and clone size come from that table. The sample holds about 180,000 clones, approximately 92% seen once.

J is TRBJ2-7 and V is TRBV29-1, with 10 bases fitting TRBD2. The source material was PBMCs or T cells enriched from blood (not recorded which). This TCR came from a woman aged 40 to 50 with acute COVID-19. CDR3 sequence (DNA): TGCAGCGTTGCTAGCGGGAGTTACGAGCAGTACTTC. Translating it yields CSVASGSYEQYF.